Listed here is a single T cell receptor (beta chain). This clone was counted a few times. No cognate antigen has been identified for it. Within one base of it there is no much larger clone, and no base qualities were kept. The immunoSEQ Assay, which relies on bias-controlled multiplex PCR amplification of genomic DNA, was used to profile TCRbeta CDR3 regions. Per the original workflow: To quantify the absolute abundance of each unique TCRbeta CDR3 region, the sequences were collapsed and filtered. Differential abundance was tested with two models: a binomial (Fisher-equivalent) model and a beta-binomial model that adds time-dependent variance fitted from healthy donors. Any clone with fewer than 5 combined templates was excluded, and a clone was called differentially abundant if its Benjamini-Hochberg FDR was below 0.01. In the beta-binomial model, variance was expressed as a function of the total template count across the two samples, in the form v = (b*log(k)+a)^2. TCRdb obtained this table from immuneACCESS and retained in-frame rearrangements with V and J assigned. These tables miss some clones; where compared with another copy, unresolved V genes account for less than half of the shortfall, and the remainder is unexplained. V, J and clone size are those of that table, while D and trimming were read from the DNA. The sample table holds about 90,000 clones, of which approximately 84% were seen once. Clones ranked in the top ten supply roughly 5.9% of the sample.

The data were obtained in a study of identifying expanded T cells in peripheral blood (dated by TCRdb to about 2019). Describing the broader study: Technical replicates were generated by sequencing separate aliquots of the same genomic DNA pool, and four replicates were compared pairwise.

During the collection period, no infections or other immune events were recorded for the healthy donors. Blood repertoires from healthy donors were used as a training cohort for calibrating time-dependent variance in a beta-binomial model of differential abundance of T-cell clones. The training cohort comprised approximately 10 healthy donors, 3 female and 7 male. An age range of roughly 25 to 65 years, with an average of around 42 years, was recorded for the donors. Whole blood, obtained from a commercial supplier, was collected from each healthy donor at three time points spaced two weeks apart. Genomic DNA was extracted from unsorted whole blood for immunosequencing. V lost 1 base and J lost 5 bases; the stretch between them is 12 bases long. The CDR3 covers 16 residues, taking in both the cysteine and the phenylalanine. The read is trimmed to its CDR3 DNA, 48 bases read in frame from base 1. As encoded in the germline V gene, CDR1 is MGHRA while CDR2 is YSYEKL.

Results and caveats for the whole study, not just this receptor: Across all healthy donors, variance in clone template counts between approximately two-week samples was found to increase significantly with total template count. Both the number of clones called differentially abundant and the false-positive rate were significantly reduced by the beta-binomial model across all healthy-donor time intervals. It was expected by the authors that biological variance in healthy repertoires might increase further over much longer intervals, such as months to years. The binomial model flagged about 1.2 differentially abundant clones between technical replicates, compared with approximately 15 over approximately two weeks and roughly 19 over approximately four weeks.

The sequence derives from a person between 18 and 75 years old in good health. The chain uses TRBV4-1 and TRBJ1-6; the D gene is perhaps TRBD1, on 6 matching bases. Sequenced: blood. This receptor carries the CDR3 CASSQAGGQNNSPLHF. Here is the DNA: TGCGCCAGCAGCCAAGCAGGAGGACAGAATAATTCACCCCTCCACTTT.